This T cell receptor (beta chain) was found in a study of tumor-infiltrating lymphocytes in primary liver carcinoma. Study in general: Among the tumors, stages were T1-T3 N0M0 and sizes about 4 to 10 cm.

The input was around 500 ng total RNA; TCR beta cDNA was made from it with a constant-region primer. Libraries for TCR beta were built through three nested multiplex PCR rounds, which together made up a slightly modified ARM-PCR procedure. The opening two PCR rounds, about 11 cycles each, paired TRBV1-TRBV30 forward primers with a C-beta reverse primer. TCRdb re-called the multiplex PCR reads through MiXCR, storing one row per CDR3 protein. The sample has about 92,000 distinct CDR3 sequences, about 73% seen once. General observations from the study: Overlap between tumor regions exceeded overlap of tumor with adjacent tissue or blood.

CDR1 is SGHKS, CDR2 YYEKEE, per germline (reference sequence). The CDR3 has 17 amino acids. Trimming removed 4 bases at V and 0 bases at J, with 14 bases between. Co-extraction of both nucleic acids (RNA and DNA) used about 19-33 mg of unsorted bulk tissue. Subjects presented with primary liver carcinoma managed by surgical resection. Enrolled patients were chronically infected with HBV and treatment-naive. This clonotype has at least ten counts. Its antigen is unidentified. This sequence originates from a man in his forties with primary liver carcinoma and hepatitis B virus infection. This rearrangement joins TRBV5-5 to TRBJ2-6; D is uncertain. Sequenced sample: tumor-adjacent normal liver tissue. The CDR3 nucleotides are TGTGCCAGCAGCCAAGCACCTGTTATCTCTGGGGCCAACGTCCTGACTTTC. Amino acids: CASSQAPVISGANVLTF.